The TCR beta chain described here comes from a study of Tregs in tolerant kidney transplant recipients. The CDR3 spans 13 residues. Germline V gives CDR1 SQVTM, CDR2 ANQGSEA. Trimming took 5 bases from V and 2 from J; bases not matched to a gene: 3. Findings of the study overall: Biological reproducibility was not directly addressed, but technical replication error appeared minimal.

This clone was seen a few times. Its antigen is as yet unknown. Repertoires were generated with immunoSEQ multiplex PCR, while TCRdb's copy carries only in-frame clones and drops some. The sample lists some 250,000 clones; about four fifths were seen once. CD4+CD25+CD127- Tregs, CD4+CD25- non-Tregs, CD4 and CD8 cells were sorted. Material: CD4+ T cells from blood. This clonotype was sampled from a human donor in good health. The V gene is TRBV29-1, the J gene TRBJ2-5; 9 positions agree with TRBD2. CDR3 loop: CSVRAGGQETQYF. The CDR3 DNA reads as TGCAGCGTTCGAGCGGGAGGACAAGAGACCCAGTACTTC.